The 5 T cell receptor beta chains below come from one sample, sequenced in a study of T cell responses to AZD1222 COVID-19 vaccine. TCRdb's table, derived via immunoSEQ multiplex PCR, lists solely in-frame clones and lacks some. The sample yields about 120,000 clones, about 88% seen once. Source: peripheral blood, taken on day 0 of AZD1222 vaccination. These receptors originate from an adult in good health.

This rearrangement joins TRBV15 to TRBJ1-2; TRBD1 aligns across 7 bases. Unmatched junction bases numbered 13, after V lost 2 bases and J lost 1 base. Per germline, CDR1 LNHNV and CDR2 YYDKDF (reference sequence). The CDR3 runs to 18 residues. In nucleotides, the CDR3 is TGTGCCACCAGCAGACTGATAAGGACAGGCGGGTTTAACTATGGCTACACCTTC. Its protein product is CATSRLIRTGGFNYGYTF.

J is TRBJ1-6 and V is TRBV7-6; D perhaps matches TRBD1 (5 bases). This CDR3 comprises 19 residues. Germline V gene sequence: CDR1 SGHVS, CDR2 FNYEAQ. V shed 4 bases and J shed 7 bases, with 26 bases lying between them. CDR3 DNA sequence: TGTGCCAGCAGCTCCTCGTCATTTAACCCCGACAGCGCAAATTCACCCCTCCACTTT. Protein sequence: CASSSSSFNPDSANSPLHF.

This clone has a single count. The J gene is TRBJ1-5, the V gene TRBV7-2; D unclear. V lost 3 bases, J lost 4 bases, and 10 bases lay in between. There are 14 residues in the CDR3. CDR1 SGHTA and CDR2 FQGNSA come from the germline V gene. The CDR3: CASSLWTQNQPQHF. The CDR3 region has the DNA TGTGCCAGCAGCTTGTGGACGCAGAATCAGCCCCAGCATTTT.

V usage is TRBV7-2 and J usage is TRBJ2-2; TRBD2 aligns across 14 bases. CDR3 length: 17 amino acids. V shed 4 bases and J 4 bases; nucleotides not matched to a gene: 5. Germline loops: CDR1 SGHTA, CDR2 FQGNSA. CDR3 bases: TGTGCCAGCAGCTACCCTGGACTAGCGGGGGGCACCGGGGAGCTGTTTTTT. It yields the protein CASSYPGLAGGTGELFF.

This clone was seen only once. This chain uses TRBV11-2 with TRBJ2-3, with TRBD2 matching 7 bases. The CDR3 covers 12 residues. The V gene's germline CDR1 is SGHAT and CDR2 FQNNGV. J lost 3 bases, V lost 8 bases, and 2 bases had no gene match. CDR3 in DNA: TGTGCCAGCCTAGCGGCGACAGATACGCAGTATTTT. Translated: CASLAATDTQYF.